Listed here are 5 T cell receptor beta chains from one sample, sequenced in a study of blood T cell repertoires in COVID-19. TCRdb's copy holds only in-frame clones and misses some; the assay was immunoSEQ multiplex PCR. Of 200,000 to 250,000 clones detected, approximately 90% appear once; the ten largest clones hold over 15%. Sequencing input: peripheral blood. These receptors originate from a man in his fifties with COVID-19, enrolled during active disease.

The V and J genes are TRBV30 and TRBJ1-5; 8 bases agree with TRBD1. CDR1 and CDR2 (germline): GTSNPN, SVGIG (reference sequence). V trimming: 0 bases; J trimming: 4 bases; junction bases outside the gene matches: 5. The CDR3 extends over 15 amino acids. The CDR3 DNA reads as TGTGCCTGGAGTGTTCGGGACAGGTCAAATCAGCCCCAGCATTTT. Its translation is CAWSVRDRSNQPQHF.

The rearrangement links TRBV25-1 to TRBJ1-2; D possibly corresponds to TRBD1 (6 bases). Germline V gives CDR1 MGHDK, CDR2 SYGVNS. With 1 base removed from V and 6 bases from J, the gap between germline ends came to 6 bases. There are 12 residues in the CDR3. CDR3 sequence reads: CASSESGDGYTF. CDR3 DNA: TGTGCCAGCAGTGAATCAGGGGATGGCTACACCTTC.

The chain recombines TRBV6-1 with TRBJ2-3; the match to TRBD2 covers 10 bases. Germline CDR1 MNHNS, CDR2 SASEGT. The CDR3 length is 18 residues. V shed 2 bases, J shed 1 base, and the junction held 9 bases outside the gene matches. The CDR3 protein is CASSENTSGAPRTDTQYF. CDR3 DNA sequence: TGTGCCAGCAGTGAAAATACTAGCGGGGCCCCCCGCACAGATACGCAGTATTTT.

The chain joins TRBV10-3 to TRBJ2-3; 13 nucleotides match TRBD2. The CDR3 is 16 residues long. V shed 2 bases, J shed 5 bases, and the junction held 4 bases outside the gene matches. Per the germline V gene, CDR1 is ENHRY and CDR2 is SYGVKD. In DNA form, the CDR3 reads TGTGCCATCAGTGAGAGGGGACTAGCGGGAATAGATACGCAGTATTTT. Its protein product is CAISERGLAGIDTQYF.

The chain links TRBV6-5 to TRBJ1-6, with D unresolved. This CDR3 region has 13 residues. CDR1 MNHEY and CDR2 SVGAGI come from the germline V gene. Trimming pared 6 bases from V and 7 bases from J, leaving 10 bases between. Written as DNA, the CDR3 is TGTGCCAGCAGGGACTTCTCAAATTCACCCCTCCACTTT. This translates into CASRDFSNSPLHF.